This is a list of T cell receptor beta chains from one sample in a study of vaccination and CD4 T cells after COVID-19. No antigen has been assigned to these receptors. In TCRdb, the PCR reads were re-called with MiXCR into one record per CDR3 protein. The profile shows about 20,000 distinct CDR3 sequences, roughly half of them singletons. The specimen was CD4+ T cells from blood, cultured in vitro. These receptors were taken from a human donor who had recovered from COVID-19. The CDR3 runs from the conserved cysteine through the conserved F or W. A D gene is named only where the DNA matches it firmly. Size is stated for part of the rows, as once, few or many counts, or as a class when the clone is expanded.

v_gene,abundance,d_gene,j_gene,CDR3nt,CDR3aa
TRBV28,few,.,TRBJ1-2,TGTGCCAGTGAAACAGGGCCCAACTATGGCTACACCTTC,CASETGPNYGYTF
TRBV5-1,.,.,TRBJ1-1,TGCGCCAGCAATAAGGATGTGAACACTGAAGCTTTCTTT,CASNKDVNTEAFF
TRBV7-9,few,TRBD1,TRBJ1-5,TGTGCCAGCAGCCGACAGGGTGAGCCCCAGCATTTT,CASSRQGEPQHF
TRBV30,.,.,TRBJ1-5,TGTGCCTGGAGCGAGGGTTATCAGCCCCAGCATTTT,CAWSEGYQPQHF
TRBV10-3,few,.,TRBJ2-6,TGTGCCATCAGTGAGTCGGGCGGGGGCACTGGGGCCAACGTCCTGACTTTC,CAISESGGGTGANVLTF
TRBV27,few,.,TRBJ2-7,TGTGCCAGCAGTTTAGACAACCAACTACGAGGGCAGTACTTC,CASSLDNQLRGQYF
TRBV10-3,.,.,TRBJ2-3,TGTGCCACCCACTCGTGGGGGCGCGGCACAGATACGCAGTATTTT,CATHSWGRGTDTQYF
TRBV20-1,few,.,TRBJ2-2,TGCAGTACAGACAGTGCGAGAACCGGGGAGCTGTTTTTT,CSTDSARTGELFF
TRBV5-6,.,TRBD1,TRBJ1-2,TGTGCCAGCAGAGGGGACAGCTATGGCTACACCTTC,CASRGDSYGYTF
TRBV7-9,.,.,TRBJ2-5,TGTGCCAGCAGCTTAGAGCTTAGGGTTTGGGAGACCCAGTACTTC,CASSLELRVWETQYF
TRBV20-1,.,TRBD1,TRBJ1-2,TGCAGTGCTACCCGGACAGGGACCAATTTCTATGGCTACACCTTC,CSATRTGTNFYGYTF
TRBV21-1,.,.,TRBJ2-5,TGTGCCAGACCGGGACTATCTCAAGAGACCCAGTACTTC,CARPGLSQETQYF
TRBV28,.,TRBD1,TRBJ1-5,TGTGCCAGCAGTCCTGCCGACAGGGCCAGCAATCAGCCCCAGCATTTT,CASSPADRASNQPQHF
TRBV25-1,.,.,TRBJ1-6,TGTGCCAGCAGTGAAGGCAGGGCCCGAGATTCACCCCTCCACTTT,CASSEGRARDSPLHF
TRBV11-2,.,TRBD2,TRBJ2-1,TGTGCCAGCAGCCCAATTAGGAGGCTAGCGGGGGACTCCTACAATGAGCAGTTCTTC,CASSPIRRLAGDSYNEQFF
TRBV11-3,.,.,TRBJ1-1,TGTGCCAGCAGCTTGGCAGGCGTATCAGTAGCTTTCTTT,CASSLAGVSVAFF
TRBV20-1,few,TRBD1,TRBJ1-6,TGCAGTGCTAGAGCCGGGACAGGGGGCGCCTATAATTCACCCCTCCACTTT,CSARAGTGGAYNSPLHF
TRBV7-2,.,TRBD2,TRBJ2-7,TGTGCCAGCAGCTTAGAAGGCGGGGGGTCCTACGAGCAGTACTTC,CASSLEGGGSYEQYF
TRBV30,once,TRBD2,TRBJ2-3,TGTGCCTGTAGCGGGGGGCACCTTGGCACAGATACGCAGTATTTT,CACSGGHLGTDTQYF
TRBV7-9,.,TRBD2,TRBJ2-1,TGTGCCAGCAGCACCCGACTAGCGGGGGGAAGAGGGAATGAGCAGTTCTTC,CASSTRLAGGRGNEQFF
TRBV4-1,once,TRBD2,TRBJ2-7,TGCGCCAGCAGCCAAGTCATGAATAGCGGGGTCCGGGGATTTCACTTC,CASSQVMNSGVRGFHF
TRBV28,.,TRBD1,TRBJ2-1,TGTGCCAGCAGGCCTAGGACAGGAAGAGTGTACAATGAGCAGTTCTTC,CASRPRTGRVYNEQFF
TRBV7-8,few,.,TRBJ1-1,TGTGCCAGCAGCTTGGCCGGGACACTGAACACTGAAGCTTTCTTT,CASSLAGTLNTEAFF
TRBV27,.,.,TRBJ1-1,TGTGCCTCACCACGCTCGCAGGGAGAAGGCACTGAAGCTTTCTTT,CASPRSQGEGTEAFF
TRBV21-1,.,.,TRBJ1-2,TGTGCCAGCAGCAAACTAGTCTCCTATGGCTACACCTTC,CASSKLVSYGYTF
TRBV20-1,.,.,TRBJ2-1,TGCAGTGCCTCACTAACAAACAATGAGCAGTTCTTC,CSASLTNNEQFF
TRBV24-1,.,TRBD2,TRBJ2-7,TGTGCCACCAGTGATCGGACGGGTTCACCGGGACTAGCGGGAGACGAGCAGTACTTC,CATSDRTGSPGLAGDEQYF
TRBV20-1,few,.,TRBJ2-3,TGCAGTGCTACGACCGGGACCGCGTACACAGATACGCAGTATTTT,CSATTGTAYTDTQYF
TRBV27,.,TRBD2,TRBJ2-1,TGTGCCAGCAGTTCGGGAGGGACTAGCAAGAATGAGCAGTTCTTC,CASSSGGTSKNEQFF
TRBV20-1,.,TRBD1,TRBJ1-4,TGCAGTGCTAGAGGGGACAGGGAGTACGAAAAACTGTTTTTT,CSARGDREYEKLFF
TRBV10-3,.,TRBD2,TRBJ2-5,TGTGCCATCAGTGAAGTAACGGGAGGAAAAGAGACCCAGTACTTC,CAISEVTGGKETQYF
TRBV6-5,.,TRBD2,TRBJ2-3,TGTGCCAGCAGTTACCAATCGGGACTAGCGGCGACCCCTAGCACAGATACGCAGTATTTT,CASSYQSGLAATPSTDTQYF
TRBV20-1,.,TRBD1,TRBJ2-7,TGCAGTGCTAGACTCCGACAGGGGATCTACGAGCAGTACTTC,CSARLRQGIYEQYF
TRBV7-2,.,.,TRBJ2-7,TGTGCCAGCAGCTTACGCAGGGACGAGCAGTACTTC,CASSLRRDEQYF
TRBV20-1,.,TRBD2,TRBJ2-2,TGCAGTGCTAGAGATCGAGCGGGAGTGGACACCGGGGAGCTGTTTTTT,CSARDRAGVDTGELFF
TRBV12-3/TRBV12-4,.,TRBD2,TRBJ2-7,TGTGCCAGCAGTCCCTGGAGGGCGGGGGGCCTTCACTACGAGCAGTACTTC,CASSPWRAGGLHYEQYF
TRBV6-5,few,.,TRBJ2-5,TGTGCCAGCAGTTTCCCGGGGGAGACCCAGTACTTC,CASSFPGETQYF
TRBV12-3/TRBV12-4,few,.,TRBJ2-1,TGTGCCAGCAGTCCCCGGACCAGCGGGTTTGCCAATGAGCAGTTCTTC,CASSPRTSGFANEQFF
TRBV6-1,.,.,TRBJ1-1,TGTGCCAGCAGTGAACCCTCCGAAGGAAACCCTGAAGCTTTCTTT,CASSEPSEGNPEAFF
TRBV6-1,.,.,TRBJ1-5,TGTGCCAGCCAGAGATTGGGGGGTAGCGACAATCAGCCCCAGCATTTT,CASQRLGGSDNQPQHF
TRBV11-2,once,TRBD1,TRBJ2-7,TGTGCCAGCAGCTTAGAGAGGACAGGGACCTACGAGCAGTACTTC,CASSLERTGTYEQYF
TRBV5-4,once,TRBD1,TRBJ2-2,TGTGCCAGCAGCGGGGACAGGACACACACCGGGGAGCTGTTTTTT,CASSGDRTHTGELFF
TRBV7-2,.,TRBD2,TRBJ2-2,TGTGCCAGCAGCCCACGGACTAGCGGGGGGCAAAACACCGGGGAGCTGTTTTTT,CASSPRTSGGQNTGELFF
TRBV6-1,few,.,TRBJ1-1,TGTGCCAGCAGTACCCGGGACTTAGAAGCTTTCTTT,CASSTRDLEAFF
TRBV9,once,.,TRBJ1-2,TGTGCCAGCAGCGCGATCCCCTCAGGGGTCCACACCTTC,CASSAIPSGVHTF
TRBV7-2,.,.,TRBJ2-5,TGTGCCAGCAGCTTAGCGGGGGGGCCTGAAGAGACCCAGTACTTC,CASSLAGGPEETQYF
TRBV14,.,.,TRBJ2-1,TGTGCCAGCAGCCAAGATGAAAGAGGGGGCAATGAGCAGTTCTTC,CASSQDERGGNEQFF